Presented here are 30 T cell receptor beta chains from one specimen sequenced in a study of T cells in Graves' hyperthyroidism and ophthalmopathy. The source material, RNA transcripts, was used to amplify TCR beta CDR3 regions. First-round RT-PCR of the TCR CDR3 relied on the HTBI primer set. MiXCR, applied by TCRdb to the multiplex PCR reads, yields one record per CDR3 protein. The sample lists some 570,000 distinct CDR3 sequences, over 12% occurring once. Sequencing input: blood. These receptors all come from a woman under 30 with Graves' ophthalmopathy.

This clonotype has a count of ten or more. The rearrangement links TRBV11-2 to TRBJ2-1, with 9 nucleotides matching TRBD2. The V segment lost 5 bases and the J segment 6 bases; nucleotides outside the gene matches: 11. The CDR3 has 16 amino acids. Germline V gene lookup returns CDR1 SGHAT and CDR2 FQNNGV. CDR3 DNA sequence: TGTGCCAGCAGCCCAAGTAGGGTAGCGGGAGTCAATGAGCAGTTCTTC. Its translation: CASSPSRVAGVNEQFF.

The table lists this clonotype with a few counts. The CDR3 nucleotides read TGTGCCAGCAGCCAAGAAGGACTAGCGGGAGGTACCGGGGAGCTGTTTTTT. This gives the protein CASSQEGLAGGTGELFF. This rearrangement joins TRBV4-2 to TRBJ2-2; 14 nucleotides align to TRBD2. V lost 0 bases and J lost 5; bases outside the gene matches: 2. This CDR3 region has 17 residues. Germline CDR1 reads LGHNA; CDR2 reads YNFKEQ.

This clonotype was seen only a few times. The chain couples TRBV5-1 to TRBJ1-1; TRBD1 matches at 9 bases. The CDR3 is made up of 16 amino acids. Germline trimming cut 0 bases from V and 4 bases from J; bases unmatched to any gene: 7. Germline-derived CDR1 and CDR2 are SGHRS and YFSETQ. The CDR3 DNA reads TGCGCCAGCAGCTTGGTTGGACAGGGGATGGGCACTGAAGCTTTCTTT. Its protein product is CASSLVGQGMGTEAFF.

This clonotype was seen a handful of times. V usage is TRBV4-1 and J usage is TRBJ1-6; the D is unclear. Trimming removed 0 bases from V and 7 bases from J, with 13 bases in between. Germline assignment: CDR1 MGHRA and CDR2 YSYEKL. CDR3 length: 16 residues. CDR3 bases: TGCGCCAGCAGCCAAGATCGGCAAAGGAGGAATTCACCCCTCCACTTT. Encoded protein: CASSQDRQRRNSPLHF.

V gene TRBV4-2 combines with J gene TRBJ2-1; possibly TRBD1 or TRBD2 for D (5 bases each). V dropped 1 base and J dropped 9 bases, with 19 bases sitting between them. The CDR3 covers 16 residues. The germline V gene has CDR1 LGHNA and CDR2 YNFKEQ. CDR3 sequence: CASSQGGMQGVTEQFF. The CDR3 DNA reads TGTGCCAGCAGCCAAGGAGGTATGCAGGGAGTGACTGAGCAGTTCTTC.

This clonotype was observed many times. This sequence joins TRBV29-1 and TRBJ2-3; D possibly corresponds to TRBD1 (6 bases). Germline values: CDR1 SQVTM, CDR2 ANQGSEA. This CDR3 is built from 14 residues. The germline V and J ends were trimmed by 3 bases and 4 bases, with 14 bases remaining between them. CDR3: CSVDKDSSSDTQYF. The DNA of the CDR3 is TGCAGCGTTGACAAGGACAGTTCCTCAGATACGCAGTATTTT.

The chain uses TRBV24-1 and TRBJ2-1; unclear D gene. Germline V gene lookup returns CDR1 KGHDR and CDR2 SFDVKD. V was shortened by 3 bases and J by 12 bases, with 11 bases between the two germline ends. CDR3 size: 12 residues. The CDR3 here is CATSDPRAAQFF. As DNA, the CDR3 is TGTGCCACCAGTGATCCCCGCGCCGCGCAGTTCTTC.

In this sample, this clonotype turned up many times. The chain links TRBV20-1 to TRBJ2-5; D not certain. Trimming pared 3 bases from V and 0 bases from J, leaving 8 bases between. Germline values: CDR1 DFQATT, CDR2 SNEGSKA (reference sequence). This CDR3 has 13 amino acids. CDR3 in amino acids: CSASRWDQETQYF. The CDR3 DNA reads TGCAGTGCTAGCAGATGGGACCAAGAGACCCAGTACTTC.

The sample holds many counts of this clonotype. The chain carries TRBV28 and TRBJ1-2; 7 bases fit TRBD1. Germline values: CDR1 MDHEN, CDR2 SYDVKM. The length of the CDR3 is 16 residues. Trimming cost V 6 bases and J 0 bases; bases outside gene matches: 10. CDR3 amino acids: CASSDMAGQSNYGYTF. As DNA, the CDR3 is TGTGCCAGCAGCGATATGGCGGGACAGTCTAACTATGGCTACACCTTC.

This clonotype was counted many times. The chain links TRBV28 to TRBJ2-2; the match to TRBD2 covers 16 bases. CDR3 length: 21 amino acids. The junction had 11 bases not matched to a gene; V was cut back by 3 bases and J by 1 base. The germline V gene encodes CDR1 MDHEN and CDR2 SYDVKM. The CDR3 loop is CASSFLYLGTSGRVNTGELFF. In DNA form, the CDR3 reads TGTGCCAGCAGTTTCCTTTACCTTGGGACTAGCGGGAGGGTGAACACCGGGGAGCTGTTTTTT.

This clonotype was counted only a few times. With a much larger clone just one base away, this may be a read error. The CDR3 protein is CANTQGPEDTQYF. Written as DNA, the CDR3 is TGCGCCAACACCCAGGGACCGGAGGATACGCAGTATTTT. The chain recombines TRBV5-1 with TRBJ2-3; D may match TRBD1 or TRBD2 (5 bases each). Trimming took off 9 bases at V and 6 bases at J, with 17 bases between the two ends. This CDR3 spans 13 amino acids. Germline CDR1 SGHRS, CDR2 YFSETQ.

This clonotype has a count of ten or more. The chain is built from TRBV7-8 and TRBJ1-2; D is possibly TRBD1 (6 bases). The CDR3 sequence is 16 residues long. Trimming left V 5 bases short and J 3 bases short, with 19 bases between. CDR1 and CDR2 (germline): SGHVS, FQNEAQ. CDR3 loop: CASSDAPGAGYYGYTF. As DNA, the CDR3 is TGTGCCAGCAGCGATGCCCCGGGGGCAGGGTACTATGGCTACACCTTC.

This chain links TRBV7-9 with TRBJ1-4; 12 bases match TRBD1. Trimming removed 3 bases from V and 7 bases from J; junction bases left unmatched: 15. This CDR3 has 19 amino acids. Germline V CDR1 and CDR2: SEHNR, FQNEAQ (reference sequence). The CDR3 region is CASSLGTGGEAGPREKLFF. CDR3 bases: TGTGCCAGCAGCTTGGGGACAGGGGGCGAAGCAGGGCCACGTGAAAAACTGTTTTTT.

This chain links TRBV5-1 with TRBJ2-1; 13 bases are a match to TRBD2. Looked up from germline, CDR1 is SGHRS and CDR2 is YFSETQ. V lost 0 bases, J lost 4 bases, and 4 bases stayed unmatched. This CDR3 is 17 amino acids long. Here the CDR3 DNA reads TGCGCCAGCAGCTTGGGACTAGCGGGAGGCGGGTACAATGAGCAGTTCTTC. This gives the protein CASSLGLAGGGYNEQFF.

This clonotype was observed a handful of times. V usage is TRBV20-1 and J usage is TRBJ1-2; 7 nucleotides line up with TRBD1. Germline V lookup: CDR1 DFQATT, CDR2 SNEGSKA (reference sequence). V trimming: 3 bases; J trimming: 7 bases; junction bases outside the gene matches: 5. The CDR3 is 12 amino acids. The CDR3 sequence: CSASRGAGGYTF. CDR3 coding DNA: TGCAGTGCTAGCAGGGGGGCGGGTGGCTACACCTTC.

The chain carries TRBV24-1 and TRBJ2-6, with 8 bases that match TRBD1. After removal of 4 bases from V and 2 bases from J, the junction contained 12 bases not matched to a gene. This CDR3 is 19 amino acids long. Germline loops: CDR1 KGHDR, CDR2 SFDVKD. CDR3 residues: CATSEPLTGERPGANVLTF. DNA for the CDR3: TGTGCCACCAGTGAACCCCTGACAGGGGAGCGGCCTGGGGCCAACGTCCTGACTTTC.

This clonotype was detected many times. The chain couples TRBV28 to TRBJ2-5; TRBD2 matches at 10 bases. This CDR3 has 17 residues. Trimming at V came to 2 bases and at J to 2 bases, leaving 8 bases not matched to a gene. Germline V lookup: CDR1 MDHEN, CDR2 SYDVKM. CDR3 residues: CASSLPSGRASQETQYF. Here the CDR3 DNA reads TGTGCCAGCAGTTTACCGAGCGGGAGGGCCTCACAAGAGACCCAGTACTTC. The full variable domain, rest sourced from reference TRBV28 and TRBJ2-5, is DVKVTQSSRYLVKRTGEKVFLECVQDMDHENMFWYRQDPGLGLRLIYFSYDVKMKEKGDIPEGYSVSREKKERFSLILESASTNQTSMYLCASSLPSGRASQETQYFGPGTRLLVL.

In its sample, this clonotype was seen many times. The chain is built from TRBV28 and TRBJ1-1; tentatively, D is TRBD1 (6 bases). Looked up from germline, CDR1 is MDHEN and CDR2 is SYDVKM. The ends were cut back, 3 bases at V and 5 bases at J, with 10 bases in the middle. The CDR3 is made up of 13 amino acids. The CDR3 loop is CASSLGGRTEAFF. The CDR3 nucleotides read TGTGCCAGCAGTTTGGGGGGGCGGACTGAAGCTTTCTTT.

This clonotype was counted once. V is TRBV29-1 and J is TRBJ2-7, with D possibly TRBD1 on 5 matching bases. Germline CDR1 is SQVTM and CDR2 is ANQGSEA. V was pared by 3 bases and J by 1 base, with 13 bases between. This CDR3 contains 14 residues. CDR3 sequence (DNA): TGCAGCGTTGAGGGGCGTTATGGGTCCTACGAGCAGTACTTC. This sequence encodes CSVEGRYGSYEQYF.

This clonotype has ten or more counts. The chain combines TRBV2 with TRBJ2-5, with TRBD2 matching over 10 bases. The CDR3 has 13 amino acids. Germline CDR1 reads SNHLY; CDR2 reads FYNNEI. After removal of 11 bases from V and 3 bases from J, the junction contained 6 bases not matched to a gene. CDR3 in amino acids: CACPGTSEETQYF. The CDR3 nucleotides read TGTGCCTGCCCCGGGACTAGCGAAGAGACCCAGTACTTC.

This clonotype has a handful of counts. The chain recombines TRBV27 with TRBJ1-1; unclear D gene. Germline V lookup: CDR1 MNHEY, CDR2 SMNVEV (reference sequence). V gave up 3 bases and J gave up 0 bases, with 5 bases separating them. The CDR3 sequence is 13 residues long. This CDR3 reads CASSFTMNTEAFF. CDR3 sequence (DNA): TGTGCCAGCAGTTTCACAATGAACACTGAAGCTTTCTTT.

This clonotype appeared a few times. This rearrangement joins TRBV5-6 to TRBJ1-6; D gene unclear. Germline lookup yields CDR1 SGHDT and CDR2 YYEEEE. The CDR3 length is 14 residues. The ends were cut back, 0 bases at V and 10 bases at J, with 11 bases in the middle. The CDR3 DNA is TGTGCCAGCAGCTTGGGGCAGCTTGACTCACCCCTCCACTTT. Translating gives CASSLGQLDSPLHF.

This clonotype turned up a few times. The chain's CDR3 is CATSGEGNEQYF. CDR3 nucleotide sequence: TGTGCCACCAGTGGGGAGGGAAACGAGCAGTACTTC. The chain has TRBV24-1 and TRBJ2-7; 7 bases agree with TRBD2. The trim removed 5 bases at V and 5 bases at J, leaving 2 bases unmatched. The CDR3 loop spans 12 amino acids. Per the germline V gene, CDR1 is KGHDR and CDR2 is SFDVKD.

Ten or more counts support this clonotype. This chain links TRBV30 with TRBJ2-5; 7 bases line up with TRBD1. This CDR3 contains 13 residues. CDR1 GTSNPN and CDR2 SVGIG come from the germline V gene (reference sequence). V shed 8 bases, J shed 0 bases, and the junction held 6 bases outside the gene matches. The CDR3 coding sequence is TGTGCCCGACGGGGACAGAACCAAGAGACCCAGTACTTC. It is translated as CARRGQNQETQYF.

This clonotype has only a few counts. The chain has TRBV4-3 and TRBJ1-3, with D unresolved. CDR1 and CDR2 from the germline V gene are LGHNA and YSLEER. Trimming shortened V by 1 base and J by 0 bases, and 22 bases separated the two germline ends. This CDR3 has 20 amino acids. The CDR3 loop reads CASSQAGVSSGTGSGNTIYF. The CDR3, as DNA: TGCGCCAGCAGCCAAGCAGGAGTTTCTAGTGGTACCGGCTCTGGAAACACCATATATTTT.

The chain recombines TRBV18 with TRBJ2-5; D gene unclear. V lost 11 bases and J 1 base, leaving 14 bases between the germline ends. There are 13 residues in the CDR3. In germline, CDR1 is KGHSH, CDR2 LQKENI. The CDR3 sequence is CAASVGIQETQYF. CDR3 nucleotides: TGTGCCGCCTCCGTGGGGATCCAAGAGACCCAGTACTTC.

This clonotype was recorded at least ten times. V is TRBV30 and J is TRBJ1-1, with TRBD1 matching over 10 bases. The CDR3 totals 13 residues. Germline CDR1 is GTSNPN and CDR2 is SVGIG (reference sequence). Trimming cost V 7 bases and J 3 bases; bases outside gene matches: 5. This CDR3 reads CASTGQGYTEAFF. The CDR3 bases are TGTGCCTCGACGGGACAGGGGTACACTGAAGCTTTCTTT.

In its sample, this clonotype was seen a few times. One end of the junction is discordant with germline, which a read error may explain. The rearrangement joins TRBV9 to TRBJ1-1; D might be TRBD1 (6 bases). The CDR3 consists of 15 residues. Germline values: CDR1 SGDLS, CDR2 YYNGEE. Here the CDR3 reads CASGVGGGAGSEAFF. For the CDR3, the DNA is TGTGCCAGCGGCGTAGGGGGGGGCGCGGGGTCTGAAGCTTTCTTT.

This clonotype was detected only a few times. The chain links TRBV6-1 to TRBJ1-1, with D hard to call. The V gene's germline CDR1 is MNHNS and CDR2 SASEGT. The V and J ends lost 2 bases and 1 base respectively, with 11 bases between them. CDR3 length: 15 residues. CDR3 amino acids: CASSEYRRQNTEAFF. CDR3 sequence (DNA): TGTGCCAGCAGTGAATACCGGCGCCAGAACACTGAAGCTTTCTTT.

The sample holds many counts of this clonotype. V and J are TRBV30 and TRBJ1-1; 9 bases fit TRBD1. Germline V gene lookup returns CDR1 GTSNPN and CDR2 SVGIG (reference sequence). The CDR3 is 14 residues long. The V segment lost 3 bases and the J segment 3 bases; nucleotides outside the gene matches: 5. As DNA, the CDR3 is TGTGCCTGGAGCGATGGACAGGGGTACACTGAAGCTTTCTTT. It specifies CAWSDGQGYTEAFF.